A selection of T cell receptor beta chains follows, all from one sample in a study of shared clonotypes between healthy human individuals. The repertoire was sequenced with immunoSEQ multiplex PCR; TCRdb's copy has only in-frame clones and lacks some. The data hold more than 2 million clones, with about 93% observed a single time. Sequenced sample: naive CD8+ T cells from PBMCs. These receptors were obtained from a man younger than 35 in good health. Some clones in this sample may be carry-over from other donors' samples. The CDR3 runs from the conserved cysteine through the conserved F or W. A D gene is named only where the DNA matches it firmly. Size is stated for part of the rows, as once, few or many counts, or as a class when the clone is expanded.

J gene	D gene	V gene	clone size	CDR3 DNA	CDR3 protein
TRBJ2-2	.	TRBV11-3	once	TGTGCCAGCAAGAGTAGGGGGAACACCGGGGAGCTGTTTTTT	CASKSRGNTGELFF
TRBJ1-5	.	TRBV27	.	TGTGCCAGCAGAGAGTATAGCAATCAGCCCCAGCATTTT	CASREYSNQPQHF
TRBJ1-1	.	TRBV28	once	TGTGCCAGCAGTCATACTGTGGCAGCCACTGAAGCTTTCTTT	CASSHTVAATEAFF
TRBJ2-1	.	TRBV5-1	.	TGCGCCAGCGGGGTAAGTGGGAGAGACTACAATGAGCAGTTCTTC	CASGVSGRDYNEQFF
TRBJ2-7	.	TRBV19	.	TGTGCCAGTAGTTCATGGGGTAGCTCCTACGAGCAGTACTTC	CASSSWGSSYEQYF
TRBJ2-1	.	TRBV7-6	.	TGTGCCAGCAGCTTAGGGGGGACTCCATACAATGAGCAGTTCTTC	CASSLGGTPYNEQFF
TRBJ1-1	.	TRBV30	.	TGTGCCTGGTGGGACGGAGGCATGAACACTGAAGCTTTCTTT	CAWWDGGMNTEAFF
TRBJ1-3	.	TRBV11-2	.	TGTGCCAGCAGCTTCGACGAAAACACCATATATTTT	CASSFDENTIYF
TRBJ1-3	TRBD1	TRBV6-5	.	TGTGCCAGCAGGGGACAGTCTTTCTCTGGAAACACCATATATTTT	CASRGQSFSGNTIYF
TRBJ2-3	.	TRBV11-3	.	TGTGCCAGCAGCGTACCGGGAGAGAATACGCAGTATTTT	CASSVPGENTQYF
TRBJ1-1	.	TRBV11-2	few	TGTGCCAGCAGCTCCATGGGGGAAGAAGCTTTCTTT	CASSSMGEEAFF
TRBJ1-5	TRBD1	TRBV19	.	TGTGCCAGTTCGTTGGACAGGGGTAGGGAACAGCCCCAGCATTTT	CASSLDRGREQPQHF
TRBJ2-7	TRBD1	TRBV13	.	TGTGCCAGCAGCCCGCCCGGGACAGGACCCTACGAGCAGTACTTC	CASSPPGTGPYEQYF
TRBJ1-5	.	TRBV6-6	.	TGTGCCAGCAGTCCAAATAATCAGCCCCAGCATTTT	CASSPNNQPQHF
TRBJ1-2	.	TRBV6-6	.	TGTGCCAGCAGTTACATGGAGGACGGCTACACCTTC	CASSYMEDGYTF
TRBJ1-4	.	TRBV11-2	.	TGTGCCAGCAGCTTAGACCCAGGACCAACAACTAATGAAAAACTGTTTTTT	CASSLDPGPTTNEKLFF
TRBJ1-1	.	TRBV6-1	once	TGTGCCAGCAGTGAACAGGGTTGGGATCTTGGGTTTACTGAAGCTTTCTTT	CASSEQGWDLGFTEAFF
TRBJ1-1	.	TRBV7-3	.	TGTGCCAGCAGCCCCCCCATTACGGGAAAAGCTTTCTTT	CASSPPITGKAFF
TRBJ1-1	.	TRBV25-1	.	TGTGCCAGCAGTGAAAGACGGGGGGCAGTCGGCGGGGACACTGAAGCTTTCTTT	CASSERRGAVGGDTEAFF
TRBJ2-3	.	TRBV9	once	TGTGCCAGCAGCGCCCCACGCACAGATACGCAGTATTTT	CASSAPRTDTQYF
TRBJ1-1	.	TRBV2	.	TGTGCCAGCCATGCCAGGGCGGGAAAGACTGAAGCTTTCTTT	CASHARAGKTEAFF
TRBJ2-5	.	TRBV9	.	TGTGCCAGCAGCGTAGATGGAGAGACCCAGTACTTC	CASSVDGETQYF
TRBJ2-2	.	TRBV7-8	.	TGTGCCAGCAGCTTACCACGCGGGGTCCCTAACACCGGGGAGCTGTTTTTT	CASSLPRGVPNTGELFF
TRBJ2-7	.	TRBV5-1	.	TGCGCCAGCAGCTCCCCGGACTACGAGCAGTACTTC	CASSSPDYEQYF
TRBJ2-1	.	TRBV25-1	.	TGTGCCAGCGGGCCGGGACTCTCCTACAATGAGCAGTTCTTC	CASGPGLSYNEQFF
TRBJ2-7	TRBD2	TRBV6-5	.	TGTGCCAGCAGTTACAGCTCCGGGACTAGCCTATACGAGCAGTACTTC	CASSYSSGTSLYEQYF
TRBJ1-2	TRBD1	TRBV5-6	.	TGTGCCAGCAGCCCGACAGGGGTTTATGGCTACACCTTC	CASSPTGVYGYTF
TRBJ1-2	TRBD1	TRBV5-6	.	TGTGCCAGCAGCTTGATACCTGGACAGGCTCCTAACTATGGCTACACCTTC	CASSLIPGQAPNYGYTF
TRBJ2-7	.	TRBV28	.	TGTGCCAGCAGCCTGGGGCCCAACCCTATCCAGCAGTACTTC	CASSLGPNPIQQYF
TRBJ2-3	TRBD2	TRBV7-7	.	TGTGCCAGCAGCTATCTAGCGGGCCACGGGTTGGATACGCAGTATTTT	CASSYLAGHGLDTQYF
TRBJ1-3	.	TRBV7-8	.	TGTGCCAGCAGCTCCAGGGAATTAGGAAACACCATATATTTT	CASSSRELGNTIYF
TRBJ2-2	TRBD2	TRBV27	once	TGTGCCAGCAGTTACCGAGCGGGAGCCACCACCGGGGAGCTGTTTTTT	CASSYRAGATTGELFF
TRBJ2-1	.	TRBV19	.	TGTGCCAGTAGTATCCCCCGGCAGACCTCCTACAATGAGCAGTTCTTC	CASSIPRQTSYNEQFF
TRBJ2-1	TRBD2	TRBV18	.	TGTGCCAGCTCACCACCCAGCGGGGCCTACAATGAGCAGTTCTTC	CASSPPSGAYNEQFF
TRBJ2-7	TRBD2	TRBV6-5	.	TGTGCCAGCAGAACCGGCCTAGCGGTAATCTACGAGCAGTACTTC	CASRTGLAVIYEQYF
TRBJ2-5	.	TRBV27	.	TGTGCCAGCAGTTTATCATCCGGGTACGAGACCCAGTACTTC	CASSLSSGYETQYF
TRBJ1-2	.	TRBV4-1	.	TGCGCCAGCAGCCAAGAGGGCAGGGCCAGCTATGGCTACACCTTC	CASSQEGRASYGYTF
TRBJ1-5	.	TRBV27	.	TGTGCCAGCAGTTTATGGGCACGAGCCGGGGATAGCAATCAGCCCCAGCATTTT	CASSLWARAGDSNQPQHF
TRBJ1-1	.	TRBV7-9	.	TGTGCCAGCAGCTTAGCGCCGGGCACTGAAGCTTTCTTT	CASSLAPGTEAFF
TRBJ1-1	TRBD1	TRBV27	.	TGTGCCAGCAGTCCGGGGGACAGGGCGGGGGCTGAAGCTTTCTTT	CASSPGDRAGAEAFF
TRBJ2-1	TRBD2	TRBV13	once	TGTGCCAGCACCATTAGGCGCGGGAGCTCCTACAATGAGCAGTTCTTC	CASTIRRGSSYNEQFF
TRBJ1-5	.	TRBV5-1	.	TGCGCCAGCAGCTTGTCCCCAGGTCAGCCCCAGCATTTT	CASSLSPGQPQHF
TRBJ2-3	.	TRBV9	.	TGTGCCAGCAGCGTAGGGGCGGGCGCCAAAACAGATACGCAGTATTTT	CASSVGAGAKTDTQYF
TRBJ2-1	.	TRBV28	.	TGTGCCAGCAGCTATTCCACCTACAATGAGCAGTTCTTC	CASSYSTYNEQFF
TRBJ1-2	TRBD1	TRBV6-5	.	TGTGCCAGCAGTTACGCAGACAGGGATTATGGCTACACCTTC	CASSYADRDYGYTF
TRBJ2-3	.	TRBV5-6	.	TGTGCCAGCAGCTTGGCTCCTAGCACAGATACGCAGTATTTT	CASSLAPSTDTQYF
TRBJ2-2	.	TRBV10-3	.	TGTGCCATCAGTGATAGGGACCTAGGGGTGGCCACCGGGGAGCTGTTTTTT	CAISDRDLGVATGELFF
TRBJ1-2	.	TRBV7-9	.	TGTGCCAGCAGCCCCCGGGACCCCACCCCTCTTAACTATGGCTACACCTTC	CASSPRDPTPLNYGYTF
TRBJ1-2	.	TRBV2	.	TGTGCCAGCAGTGAAGCGGCGTCATCGGAGCTCTATGGCTACACCTTC	CASSEAASSELYGYTF
TRBJ1-1	.	TRBV5-1	.	TGCGCCAGCAGCTTGGAGGCAGGGGAAACTGAAGCTTTCTTT	CASSLEAGETEAFF
TRBJ2-2	.	TRBV4-3	.	TGCGCCAGCAGCCAAGACTACGGGATCCTGGGGAACACCGGGGAGCTGTTTTTT	CASSQDYGILGNTGELFF
TRBJ2-1	.	TRBV6-5	.	TGTGCCAGCAGGCTTGGACAGCACAATGAGCAGTTCTTC	CASRLGQHNEQFF